The 10 T cell receptor beta chains reported below all come from one sample, sequenced in a study of blood T cell repertoires in COVID-19. Generated by immunoSEQ multiplex PCR, the TCRdb table keeps only in-frame clones and is missing some. The repertoire consists of approximately 200,000 clones, with about 87% occurring once and the leading ten covering approximately 6.2%. Sequences were obtained from peripheral blood. These receptor sequences come from a man between 60 and 75 years old who had recovered from COVID-19.

The genes are TRBV29-1 and TRBJ2-7, with D possibly matching TRBD2 (5 bases). Trimming removed 5 bases from V and 4 bases from J, with 18 bases in between. CDR3 length: 14 amino acids. Germline V lookup: CDR1 SQVTM, CDR2 ANQGSEA. The CDR3 is CSVIPGRGGYEQYF. CDR3 nucleotides: TGCAGCGTTATTCCGGGTCGAGGAGGATACGAGCAGTACTTC.

The sample holds one count of this clone. The gene calls are TRBV24-1 and TRBJ1-6, with 8 bases lining up with TRBD1. The CDR3 totals 12 residues. J gave up 13 bases and V 4 bases, and 2 bases lay outside the gene matches. Germline V gives CDR1 KGHDR, CDR2 SFDVKD. Written as DNA, the CDR3 is TGTGCCACCAGTGAACGACAGGGGCCCCTCCACTTT. Its protein is CATSERQGPLHF.

This clone appeared once. The chain joins TRBV20-1 to TRBJ2-7, with no clear D. The CDR3 loop spans 11 amino acids. CDR1 DFQATT and CDR2 SNEGSKA come from the germline V gene (reference sequence). V was trimmed by 0 bases and J by 4 bases, leaving 4 bases between them. The CDR3 is CSARDEYEQYF. CDR3 DNA: TGCAGTGCTAGAGATGAGTACGAGCAGTACTTC.

There are a few counts of this clone. V gene TRBV6-5 combines with J gene TRBJ1-6; D unresolved. CDR1 and CDR2 from the germline V gene are MNHEY and SVGAGI. The CDR3 extends over 14 amino acids. Trimming took 7 bases from V and 5 from J, leaving 12 bases between them. This chain's CDR3 is CASTNAGNNSPLHF. CDR3 DNA sequence: TGTGCCAGCACCAACGCGGGGAATAATTCACCCCTCCACTTT.

The chain uses TRBV5-4 and TRBJ2-1; 7 nucleotides agree with TRBD2. CDR3 size: 16 residues. After removal of 2 bases from V and 4 bases from J, the junction contained 9 bases not matched to a gene. Germline CDR1 reads SGHNT; CDR2 reads YYREEE (reference sequence). CDR3 protein: CASSFARRERYNEQFF. DNA for the CDR3: TGTGCCAGCAGCTTTGCGAGGCGGGAGCGGTACAATGAGCAGTTCTTC.

This sequence joins TRBV30 and TRBJ1-1, with a weak D call TRBD1 (5 bases). Germline lookup yields CDR1 GTSNPN and CDR2 SVGIG (reference sequence). The CDR3 contains 13 residues. Deletions cut 2 bases from V and 1 base from J, with 8 bases between. CDR3 residues: CAWSRTRNTEAFF. The CDR3 DNA is TGTGCCTGGAGTCGGACAAGGAACACTGAAGCTTTCTTT.

This sequence joins TRBV3-1 (or the pseudogene TRBV3-2) and TRBJ2-3; the match to TRBD2 covers 12 bases. With V trimmed by 1 base and J by 0 bases, 17 bases remained unmatched. Germline CDR1 and CDR2: LGHDT and YNNKEL (reference sequence). The CDR3 totals 22 residues. The CDR3 region has the DNA TGTGCCAGCAGCCAAGTAGTTGGAGGACTAGCGGGACCTCCTACTAGCACAGATACGCAGTATTTT. Amino acid sequence: CASSQVVGGLAGPPTSTDTQYF.

This chain joins TRBV7-8 and TRBJ1-2; possibly TRBD1 for D (5 bases). The CDR3 is 14 residues long. Trimming cost V 5 bases and J 8 bases, with 18 bases left between them. CDR1 and CDR2 from the germline V gene are SGHVS and FQNEAQ. Here the CDR3 DNA reads TGTGCCAGCAGCAGGCGGGACCGCAATCAGGGCTACACCTTC. This codes for CASSRRDRNQGYTF. Drawing the rest from reference TRBV7-8 and TRBJ1-2, the complete variable domain is GAGVSQSPRYKVAKRGQDVALRCDPISGHVSLFWYQQALGQGPEFLTYFQNEAQLDKSGLPSDRFFAERPEGSVSTLKIQRTQQEDSAVYLCASSRRDRNQGYTFGSGTRLTVV.

The chain recombines TRBV2 with TRBJ2-6; 8 nucleotides line up with TRBD1. From germline, CDR1 is SNHLY and CDR2 FYNNEI. The junction had 10 bases not matched to a gene; V was cut back by 10 bases and J by 11 bases. The CDR3 extends over 13 amino acids. The CDR3 loop is CATRDRGIYVLTF. CDR3 in DNA: TGTGCCACCCGTGACAGGGGTATCTACGTCCTGACTTTC.

The chain employs TRBV15 and TRBJ2-6; D gene ambiguous. The V gene's germline CDR1 is LNHNV and CDR2 YYDKDF (reference sequence). The length of the CDR3 is 15 residues. V lost 0 bases and J 0 bases, leaving 3 bases between the germline ends. CDR3 sequence (DNA): TGTGCCACCAGCAGAGAGAGCTCTGGGGCCAACGTCCTGACTTTC. Translating it yields CATSRESSGANVLTF. Filled out from reference TRBV15 and TRBJ2-6, the complete variable domain reads DAMVIQNPRYQVTQFGKPVTLSCSQTLNHNVMYWYQQKSSQAPKLLFHYYDKDFNNEADTPDNFQSRRPNTSFCFLDIRSPGLGDTAMYLCATSRESSGANVLTFGAGSRLTVL.